Following are 23 T cell receptor beta chains from one sample sequenced in a study of shared clonotypes between healthy human individuals. TCRdb keeps only in-frame clones here, not all; method: immunoSEQ multiplex PCR. The sample contains about 820,000 clones, 90% to 95% of which appear only once. Selected positively for CCR7 and CD45RO-negative, naive CD8 cells excluded terminally differentiated effector memory CD45RA+ cells. Sequencing was performed on naive CD8+ T cells sorted from blood. Receptors were obtained from a man aged 25-45 years in good health.

The rearrangement uses TRBV7-9 and TRBJ1-2; D may be TRBD1 (5 bases). The CDR3 has 16 residues. Germline V gene lookup returns CDR1 SEHNR and CDR2 FQNEAQ (reference sequence). Deletions cut 5 bases from V and 2 bases from J, with 18 bases between. The chain's CDR3 is CASSLTSGRVNYGYTF. The CDR3 region has the DNA TGTGCCAGCAGCCTAACCTCGGGCAGGGTAAACTATGGCTACACCTTC.

The chain links TRBV27 to TRBJ2-7, with D uncertain. V lost 6 bases to trimming and J lost 5 bases, with 11 bases between them. CDR1 MNHEY and CDR2 SMNVEV come from the germline V gene (reference sequence). This CDR3 comprises 12 residues. CDR3 sequence reads: CASSHFGNEQYF. In DNA form, the CDR3 reads TGTGCCAGCAGCCATTTTGGGAACGAGCAGTACTTC.

The rearrangement uses TRBV7-3 and TRBJ2-6, with D perhaps matching TRBD1 (5 bases). V was pared by 2 bases and J by 1 base, with 18 bases between. The CDR3 loop spans 19 amino acids. CDR1 SGHTA and CDR2 FQGTGA come from the germline V gene. The DNA of the CDR3 is TGTGCCAGCAGCTTAGGGCAGGGCCTCCCCAATTCTGGGGCCAACGTCCTGACTTTC. Its protein product is CASSLGQGLPNSGANVLTF.

This clone was detected only once. This chain uses TRBV7-9 with TRBJ2-3; no clear D gene. The CDR3 extends over 13 amino acids. From germline, CDR1 is SEHNR and CDR2 FQNEAQ (reference sequence). The V gene lost 8 bases and the J gene lost 2 bases, with 11 bases spanning the gap. CDR3 in amino acids: CASLRANTDTQYF. DNA for the CDR3: TGTGCCAGCCTCCGAGCGAACACAGATACGCAGTATTTT.

This clone came up once. The rearrangement uses TRBV2 and TRBJ1-2; D is unclear. Germline V gene data show CDR1 as SNHLY and CDR2 as FYNNEI. This CDR3 has 12 residues. The germline V and J ends were trimmed by 7 bases and 3 bases, with 9 bases remaining between them. CDR3: CASKGYYYGYTF. The CDR3 nucleotides read TGTGCCAGCAAGGGATACTACTATGGCTACACCTTC.

This rearrangement joins TRBV16 to TRBJ2-7; D is ambiguous. The germline V gene has CDR1 KGHSY and CDR2 FQNENV. CDR3 length: 12 amino acids. V lost 0 bases and J 3 bases, leaving 3 bases between the germline ends. The CDR3, as DNA: TGTGCCAGCAGCCAATCCATCTACGAGCAGTACTTC. Protein: CASSQSIYEQYF.

J is TRBJ2-7 and V is TRBV4-1; 9 bases align to TRBD1. J lost 5 bases, V lost 0 bases, and 11 bases had no gene match. Germline V gene data show CDR1 as MGHRA and CDR2 as YSYEKL. This CDR3 is 17 amino acids long. The CDR3, as DNA: TGCGCCAGCAGCCAAGACCAAGTCCCAGACAGGGGGAACGAGCAGTACTTC. Its translation: CASSQDQVPDRGNEQYF.

The gene calls are TRBV27 and TRBJ2-1, with D perhaps matching TRBD2 (6 bases). V lost 7 bases and J 8 bases, leaving 9 bases between the germline ends. The length of the CDR3 is 11 residues. In germline, CDR1 is MNHEY, CDR2 SMNVEV (reference sequence). The CDR3 DNA reads as TGTGCCAGCACCGGGGGATATGAGCAGTTCTTC. It is translated as CASTGGYEQFF.

The chain links TRBV18 to TRBJ2-5, with D unresolved. The CDR3 has 14 amino acids. Trimming stripped 2 bases from V and 5 bases from J, with 12 bases between. The germline V gene encodes CDR1 KGHSH and CDR2 LQKENI. The CDR3 reads CASSPGPGDETQYF. The DNA for the CDR3 is TGTGCCAGCTCACCAGGGCCGGGTGATGAGACCCAGTACTTC.

This clone is a singleton in its sample. The rearrangement links TRBV27 to TRBJ2-2; TRBD2 matches at 12 bases. V shed 6 bases, J shed 1 base, and the junction held 12 bases outside the gene matches. This CDR3 comprises 19 residues. CDR1 MNHEY and CDR2 SMNVEV come from the germline V gene (reference sequence). This chain's CDR3 is CASRTPRASGRENTGELFF. The CDR3 DNA reads as TGTGCCAGCAGAACCCCACGGGCTAGCGGGAGGGAGAACACCGGGGAGCTGTTTTTT.

The V call is TRBV5-4, the J call TRBJ2-1; D is possibly TRBD2 (6 bases). V was pared by 0 bases and J by 9 bases, with 13 bases between. Germline-derived CDR1 and CDR2 are SGHNT and YYREEE (reference sequence). This CDR3 is built from 14 residues. As DNA, the CDR3 is TGTGCCAGCAGCTTGGGTCTAGCGCTAGGTGAGCAGTTCTTC. This translates into CASSLGLALGEQFF.

The chain is built from TRBV15 and TRBJ2-7; TRBD2 might be the D (5 bases). CDR1 LNHNV and CDR2 YYDKDF come from the germline V gene (reference sequence). The V and J ends lost 5 bases and 6 bases respectively, with 14 bases between them. The CDR3 runs to 13 residues. The CDR3 protein is CATSPRIAIEQYF. DNA for the CDR3: TGTGCCACCAGCCCCCGAATAGCGATCGAGCAGTACTTC.

V and J are TRBV9 and TRBJ2-3, with 8 bases that match TRBD2. Germline CDR1 SGDLS, CDR2 YYNGEE. The CDR3 loop spans 16 amino acids. With V trimmed by 3 bases and J by 1 base, 7 bases remained unmatched. The chain's CDR3 is CASSGLRREGTDTQYF. The CDR3 DNA follows: TGTGCCAGCAGCGGCCTCCGGCGGGAGGGCACAGATACGCAGTATTTT.

The rearrangement uses TRBV4-2 and TRBJ2-3; 10 bases fit TRBD2. The germline V gene encodes CDR1 LGHNA and CDR2 YNFKEQ. Germline trimming cut 3 bases from V and 0 bases from J; bases unmatched to any gene: 3. The CDR3 runs 16 residues. The CDR3 loop reads CASSQGTSESTDTQYF. For the CDR3, the DNA is TGTGCCAGCAGCCAGGGGACTAGCGAAAGCACAGATACGCAGTATTTT.

The chain has TRBV11-1 and TRBJ1-2, with D unclear. The CDR3 is made up of 12 amino acids. The V end lost 3 bases, the J end lost 6 bases, and 8 bases lay between the germline ends. CDR1 and CDR2 from the germline V gene are SGHAT and FQDESV (reference sequence). DNA of the CDR3: TGTGCCAGCAGCTTTGAAGAGGATGGCTACACCTTC. Translating gives CASSFEEDGYTF.

The chain links TRBV5-8 to TRBJ2-7, with unresolved D. V lost 1 base, J lost 1 base, and 6 bases lay in between. Germline V CDR1 and CDR2: SGHTS, YDEGEE. The CDR3 contains 13 residues. Written as DNA, the CDR3 is TGTGCCAGCAGCTTGACAGAGTCCTACGAGCAGTACTTC. It codes for CASSLTESYEQYF.

V usage is TRBV4-1 and J usage is TRBJ2-7; D might be TRBD2 (6 bases). Germline CDR1 MGHRA, CDR2 YSYEKL. The CDR3 totals 15 residues. V shed 3 bases and J shed 0 bases, with 12 bases lying between them. Here the CDR3 DNA reads TGCGCCAGCAGCCACCGGGGGACGGCCTCCTACGAGCAGTACTTC. It codes for CASSHRGTASYEQYF.

The CDR3 region has the DNA TGTGCCAGCAGTGAAGCTACAAAGCAGTACTTC. As protein: CASSEATKQYF. V is TRBV27 and J is TRBJ2-7, with D uncertain. Trimming pared 5 bases from V and 8 bases from J, leaving 10 bases between. Per germline, CDR1 MNHEY and CDR2 SMNVEV (reference sequence). The CDR3 covers 11 residues.

CDR3 in DNA: TGTGCCAGCAGCTTATCGAACACCGGGGAGCTGTTTTTT. As protein: CASSLSNTGELFF. The rearrangement links TRBV7-6 to TRBJ2-2; D gene uncertain. Germline CDR1 is SGHVS and CDR2 is FNYEAQ. V dropped 2 bases and J dropped 0 bases, with 1 base sitting between them. This CDR3 comprises 13 residues.

This chain uses TRBV5-6 with TRBJ1-2; D ambiguous. Trimming took 5 bases from V and 1 from J, leaving 18 bases between them. The germline V gene has CDR1 SGHDT and CDR2 YYEEEE. This CDR3 has 16 residues. CDR3 sequence: CASRERRGGVNYGYTF. CDR3 coding DNA: TGTGCCAGCAGGGAGCGGAGAGGAGGTGTTAACTATGGCTACACCTTC.

This clone was found a few times. The rearrangement uses TRBV13 and TRBJ2-7; D may correspond to TRBD1 or TRBD2 (5 bases each). V was clipped by 9 bases and J by 0 bases, with 15 bases between them. The CDR3 is made up of 14 amino acids. CDR1 PRHDT and CDR2 FYEKMQ come from the germline V gene (reference sequence). The CDR3 is CASANQGDSYEQYF. Written as DNA, the CDR3 is TGTGCCAGTGCCAATCAGGGAGACTCCTACGAGCAGTACTTC.

This sequence joins TRBV7-8 and TRBJ2-1, with D unclear. V was pared by 5 bases and J by 4 bases, with 12 bases between. The CDR3 has 14 residues. Per germline, CDR1 SGHVS and CDR2 FQNEAQ. In DNA form, the CDR3 reads TGTGCCAGCAGCCGGACCCGAGATTACAATGAGCAGTTCTTC. Its protein product is CASSRTRDYNEQFF.

The J gene is TRBJ1-5, the V gene TRBV27; no clear D. Per germline, CDR1 MNHEY and CDR2 SMNVEV (reference sequence). The CDR3 has 13 residues. V was shortened by 4 bases and J by 3 bases, with 7 bases between the two germline ends. The CDR3 protein is CASSSSPNQPQHF. The CDR3 DNA reads TGTGCCAGCAGTTCTAGCCCCAATCAGCCCCAGCATTTT.